This TCR beta chain is drawn from a study of blood T cell repertoires in COVID-19. CDR3 length: 14 amino acids. Trimming left V 2 bases short and J 0 bases short, with 7 bases between. Germline CDR1 reads KGHSH; CDR2 reads LQKENI. Profiling relied on immunoSEQ multiplex PCR, and the TCRdb table lists in-frame clones only, not all of them. Of roughly 160,000 clones in the sample, about 88% were seen once. Material: peripheral blood. The TCR originated in a man aged 40-50 years with acute or convalescent COVID-19. The rearrangement links TRBV18 to TRBJ1-1; D is ambiguous. CDR3 protein: CASSPEAMNTEAFF. In DNA form, the CDR3 reads TGTGCCAGCTCACCAGAAGCAATGAACACTGAAGCTTTCTTT.